This TCR beta chain stems from a study of patients and donors after allogeneic stem cell transplantation. V shed 7 bases, J shed 4 bases, and the junction held 11 bases outside the gene matches. This CDR3 contains 16 residues. TCRdb re-called the RT-PCR reads with MiXCR, one entry per CDR3 protein. The data contain about 200,000 distinct CDR3 sequences, about 37% of them singletons. This rearrangement joins TRBV12-3 or TRBV12-4 to TRBJ2-5; 11 nucleotides align to TRBD1. This clonotype was obtained from a human donor who was either an allogeneic HSCT recipient or a stem cell or donor lymphocyte infusion donor (not recorded which). It is not recorded whose cells these are; they may come from a transplant donor. The sample consisted of blood, either unsorted or a sorted T cell fraction (not recorded which). The CDR3 loop reads CASNTFGGQGGETQYF. The CDR3 nucleotides read TGTGCCAGCAACACTTTTGGGGGACAGGGGGGAGAGACCCAGTACTTC.